This T cell receptor (beta chain) was observed in a study of siplizumab effects on memory and regulatory T cells. This clone was detected once. What it binds is unknown. This CDR3 is built from 13 residues. J was trimmed by 5 bases and V by 5 bases; bases with no gene match: 6. The germline V gene has CDR1 GTSNPN and CDR2 SVGIG (reference sequence). Study-level results: Naive T cells were seemingly more diverse than memory cells, and major contributions to the alloresponse seemed to be made by them. Proliferating siplizumab-culture Treg suppressive function went unconfirmed. With siplizumab, cumulative frequency of CD4+ memory-derived alloreactive sequences dropped significantly.

Libraries were prepared by immunoSEQ multiplex PCR; TCRdb keeps only in-frame clonotypes and omits some of them. This sample has 95,000 to 100,000 clones, with 85% to 95% found just once. The source material was non-Treg CD4+ T cells sorted from blood. The TCR originated in a human donor in good health. V and J are TRBV30 and TRBJ2-1; TRBD2 matches at 7 bases. The CDR3 nucleotides are TGTGCCTGGGCGGGAGTTTCGGACAATGAGCAGTTCTTC. The encoded protein is CAWAGVSDNEQFF.